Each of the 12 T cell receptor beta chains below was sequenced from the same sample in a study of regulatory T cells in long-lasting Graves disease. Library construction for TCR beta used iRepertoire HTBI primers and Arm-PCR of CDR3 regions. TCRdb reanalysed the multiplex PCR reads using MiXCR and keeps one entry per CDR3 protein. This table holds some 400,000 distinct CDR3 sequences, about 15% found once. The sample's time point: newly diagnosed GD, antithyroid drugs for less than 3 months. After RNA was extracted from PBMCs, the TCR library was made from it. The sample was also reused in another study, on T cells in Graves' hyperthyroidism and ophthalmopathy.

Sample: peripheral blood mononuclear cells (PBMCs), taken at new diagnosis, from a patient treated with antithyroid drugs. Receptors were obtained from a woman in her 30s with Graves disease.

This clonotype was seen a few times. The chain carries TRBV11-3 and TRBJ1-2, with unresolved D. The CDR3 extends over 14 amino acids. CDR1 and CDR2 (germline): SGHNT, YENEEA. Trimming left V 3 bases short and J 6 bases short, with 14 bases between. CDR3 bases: TGTGCCAGCAGCTTGCCGACGGACCCGCATGGCTACACCTTC. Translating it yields CASSLPTDPHGYTF.

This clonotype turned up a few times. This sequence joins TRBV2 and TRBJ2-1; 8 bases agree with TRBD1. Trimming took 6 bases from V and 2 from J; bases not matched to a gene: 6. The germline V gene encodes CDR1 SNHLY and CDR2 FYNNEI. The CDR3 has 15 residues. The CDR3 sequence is CASSSPGQAYNEQFF. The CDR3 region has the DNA TGTGCCAGCAGCTCACCGGGACAGGCCTACAATGAGCAGTTCTTC.

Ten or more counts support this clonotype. CDR3 in DNA: TGTGCCTGGAGTGTAAAGGAGACCCAGTACTTC. Residues: CAWSVKETQYF. The chain employs TRBV30 and TRBJ2-5; D remains ambiguous. Deletions cut 0 bases from V and 5 bases from J, with 4 bases between. CDR1 is GTSNPN and CDR2 is SVGIG in the germline V gene (reference sequence). This CDR3 comprises 11 residues.

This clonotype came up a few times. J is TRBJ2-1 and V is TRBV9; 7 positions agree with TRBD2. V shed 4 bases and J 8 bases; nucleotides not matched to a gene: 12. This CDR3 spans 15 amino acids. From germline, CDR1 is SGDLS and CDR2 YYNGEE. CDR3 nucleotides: TGTGCCAGCAGCCGAGAGGGAGGGGTGGGCGATGAGCAGTTCTTC. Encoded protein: CASSREGGVGDEQFF.

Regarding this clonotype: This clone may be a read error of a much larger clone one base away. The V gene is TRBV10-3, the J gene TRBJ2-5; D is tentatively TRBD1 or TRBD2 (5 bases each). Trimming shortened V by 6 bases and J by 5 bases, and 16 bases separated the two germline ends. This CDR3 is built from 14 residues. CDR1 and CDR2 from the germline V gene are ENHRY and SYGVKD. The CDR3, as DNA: TGTGCCATCAGGGAGGCCCCGGGGACCGAGACCCAGTACTTC. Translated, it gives CAIREAPGTETQYF.

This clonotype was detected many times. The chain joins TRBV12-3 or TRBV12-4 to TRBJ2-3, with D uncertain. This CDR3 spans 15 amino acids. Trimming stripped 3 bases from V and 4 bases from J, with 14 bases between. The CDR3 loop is CASSFLASNPDTQYF. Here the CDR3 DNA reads TGTGCCAGCAGTTTCCTTGCAAGCAATCCAGATACGCAGTATTTT.

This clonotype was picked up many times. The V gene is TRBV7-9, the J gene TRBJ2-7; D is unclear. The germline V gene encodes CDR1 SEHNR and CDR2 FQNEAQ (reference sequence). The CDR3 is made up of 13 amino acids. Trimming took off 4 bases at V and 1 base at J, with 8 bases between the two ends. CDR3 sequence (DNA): TGTGCCAGCAGCTCCCCCGCATCCTACGAGCAGTACTTC. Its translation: CASSSPASYEQYF.

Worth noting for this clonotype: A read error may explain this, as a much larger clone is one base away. Here the CDR3 DNA reads TGTGCTAGTGGTTTGGTACCACAGGACCCCTATGGCTACACCTTC. It codes for CASGLVPQDPYGYTF. The rearrangement uses TRBV12-5 and TRBJ1-2; weak D call: TRBD1 (5 bases). The length of the CDR3 is 15 residues. The ends were cut back, 0 bases at V and 4 bases at J, with 12 bases in the middle. In germline, CDR1 is LGHNT, CDR2 FRNRAP.

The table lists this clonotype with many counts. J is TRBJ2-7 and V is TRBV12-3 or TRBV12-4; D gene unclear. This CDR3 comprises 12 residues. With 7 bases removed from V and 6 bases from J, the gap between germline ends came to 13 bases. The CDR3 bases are TGTGCCAGCACCCTCGGGTCTTCCGAGCAGTACTTC. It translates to CASTLGSSEQYF.

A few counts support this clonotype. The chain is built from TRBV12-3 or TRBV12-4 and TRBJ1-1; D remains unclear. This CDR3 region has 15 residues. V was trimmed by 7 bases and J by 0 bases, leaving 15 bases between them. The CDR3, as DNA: TGTGCCAGCAACCAAGCTCTAGGGATGAACACTGAAGCTTTCTTT. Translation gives CASNQALGMNTEAFF.

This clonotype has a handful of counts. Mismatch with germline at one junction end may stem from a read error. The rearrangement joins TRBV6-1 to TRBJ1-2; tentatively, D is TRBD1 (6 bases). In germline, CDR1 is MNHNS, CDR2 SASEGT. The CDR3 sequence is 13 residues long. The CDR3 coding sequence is TGTGCCGGCAGTCGACAGGCCGACTATGGCTACACCTTC. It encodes CAGSRQADYGYTF.

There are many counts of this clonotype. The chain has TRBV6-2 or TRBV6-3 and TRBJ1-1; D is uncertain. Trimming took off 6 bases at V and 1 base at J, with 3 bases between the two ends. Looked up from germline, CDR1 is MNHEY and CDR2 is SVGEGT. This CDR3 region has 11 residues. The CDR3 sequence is CASRRNTEAFF. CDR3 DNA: TGTGCCAGCAGACGGAACACTGAAGCTTTCTTT.